This T cell receptor (beta chain) was identified in a study of CXCR3-negative and CXCR3-positive naive CD8 T cells. Study-level findings and limits: CXCR3-positive naive cells carried more hydrophobic TRB CDR3s than CXCR3-negative ones. Similar TRBV-TRBJ usage was seen in naive cells (both CXCR3-negative and CXCR3-positive), but memory cells differed. Because surface CD5 did not distinguish the naive subsets, TCR strength was inferred from TRB CDR3 properties.

CDR3 length: 12 amino acids. CDR1 is SQVTM, CDR2 ANQGSEA, per germline. UMI labels and 5' RACE were used to prepare the TRB cDNA libraries. TCRdb reprocessed the 5' RACE reads and keeps a single row for each CDR3 protein, giving no DNA. The sample includes around 110,000 distinct CDR3 sequences. On this clonotype: Its target is unknown.

Material: naive CXCR3+ CD8+ T cells from blood. The subset is: CD45RO-CCR7+CD27+CD95- naive CD8+ T cells expressing CXCR3 (TNR3+). The receptor comes from a human donor in good health. Some clones in this sample may be carry-over from other donors' samples. The V call is TRBV29-1, the J call TRBJ1-2. The CDR3: CSVDYSNYGYTF.